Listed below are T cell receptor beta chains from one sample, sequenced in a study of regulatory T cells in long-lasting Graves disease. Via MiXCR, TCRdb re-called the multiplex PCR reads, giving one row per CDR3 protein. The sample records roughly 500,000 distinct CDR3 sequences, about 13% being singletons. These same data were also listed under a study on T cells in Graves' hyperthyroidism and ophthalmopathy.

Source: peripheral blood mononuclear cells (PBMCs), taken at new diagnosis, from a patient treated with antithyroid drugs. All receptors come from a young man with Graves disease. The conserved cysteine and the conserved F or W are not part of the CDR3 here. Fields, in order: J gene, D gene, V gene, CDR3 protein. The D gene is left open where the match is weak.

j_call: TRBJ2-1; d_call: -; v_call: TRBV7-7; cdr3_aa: ASSPSGGPLNEQF
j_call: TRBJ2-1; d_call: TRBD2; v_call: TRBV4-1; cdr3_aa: ASSHPQASGVYNEQF
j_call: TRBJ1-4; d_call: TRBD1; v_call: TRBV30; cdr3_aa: AWSGQGTATNEKLF
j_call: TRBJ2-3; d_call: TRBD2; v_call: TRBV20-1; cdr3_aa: SAGGSGTDTQY
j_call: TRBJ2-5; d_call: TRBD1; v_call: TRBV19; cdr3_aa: ASSGQGAGQETQY
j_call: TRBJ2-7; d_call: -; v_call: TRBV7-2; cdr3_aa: ASSSEGVGPGAYEQY
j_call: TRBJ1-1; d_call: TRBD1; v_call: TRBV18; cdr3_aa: ASSSSGTVVSEAF
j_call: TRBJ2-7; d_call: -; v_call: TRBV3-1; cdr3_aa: ASSQDAGSYEQY
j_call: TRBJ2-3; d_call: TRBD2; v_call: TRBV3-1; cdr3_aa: ASSLLAELTDTQY
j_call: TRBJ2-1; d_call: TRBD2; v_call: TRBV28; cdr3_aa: ASKPTGTIKHNEQF
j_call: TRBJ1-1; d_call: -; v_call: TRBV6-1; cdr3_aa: ASAGGTHSAMNTEAF